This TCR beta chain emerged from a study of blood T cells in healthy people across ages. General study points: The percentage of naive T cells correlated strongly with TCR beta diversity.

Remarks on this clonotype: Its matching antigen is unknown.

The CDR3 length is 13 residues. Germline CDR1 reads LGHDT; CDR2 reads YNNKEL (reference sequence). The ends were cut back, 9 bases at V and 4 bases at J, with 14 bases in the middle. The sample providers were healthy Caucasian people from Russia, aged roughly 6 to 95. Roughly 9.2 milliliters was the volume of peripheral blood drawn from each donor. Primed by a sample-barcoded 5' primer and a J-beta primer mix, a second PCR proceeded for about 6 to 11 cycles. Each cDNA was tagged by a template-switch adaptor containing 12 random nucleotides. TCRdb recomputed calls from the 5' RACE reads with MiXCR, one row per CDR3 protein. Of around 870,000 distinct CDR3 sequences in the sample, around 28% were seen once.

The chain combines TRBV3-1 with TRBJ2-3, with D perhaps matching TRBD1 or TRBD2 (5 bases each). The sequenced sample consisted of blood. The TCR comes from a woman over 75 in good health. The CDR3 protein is CASAFGGADTQYF. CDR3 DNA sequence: TGTGCCAGTGCCTTTGGGGGTGCAGATACGCAGTATTTT.